The text below deals with one T cell receptor (beta chain). This sample was taken from a study of blood T cell repertoires in COVID-19. Study in general: There were acute and convalescent COVID-19 samples, and they came from the United States, Italy and Spain. PBMCs, B-cell-depleted T cells, or T cells were the source of the cDNA or gDNA that made up the material.

The junction had 1 base not matched to a gene; V was cut back by 0 bases and J by 2 bases. In germline, CDR1 is MGHDK, CDR2 SYGVNS. This CDR3 contains 15 residues. Methods used by the authors: The assay estimated nucleated cells by amplifying reference gene primers. Assay used: immunoSEQ multiplex PCR; TCRdb lists only in-frame clones, some missing. The D gene and trimming were derived from the DNA, and the V and J assignments and clone size from that table. The table lists some 180,000 clones, about 78% of them singletons. This TCR derives from a woman between 50 and 59 years old with active or convalescent COVID-19. V gene TRBV25-1 combines with J gene TRBJ1-3, with 7 bases matching TRBD1. Sequencing was done on a sample of peripheral blood. CDR3 residues: CASSEYTGAGNTIYF. CDR3 bases: TGTGCCAGCAGTGAATATACAGGGGCTGGAAACACCATATATTTT.